This T cell receptor (beta chain) was captured in a study of beta chain features in type 1 diabetes (dated by TCRdb to the late 2010s). Background for the entire study: Mean age, gender distribution, total cell number and subset yield were not different between patients and healthy donors. A total of 90 million to 130 million sorted cells were examined across all samples, and a strong correlation was observed between cell number per subset and RNA yield. The study compared the TCRB repertoires of sorted circulating CD4+ T cell subsets in recently diagnosed type 1 diabetes patients with those in matched healthy donors. Naive and central memory subsets were obtained from all 30 or so donors, but regulatory and stem cell-like memory subsets were isolated from only 8 patients and roughly 8 healthy donors. Results and caveats for the whole study, not just this receptor: At VDJ recombination sites, type 1 diabetes patients had fewer insertions and more deleted nucleotides, which implies abnormalities in thymic rearrangement. Naive, central memory and regulatory TCRB repertoires appeared to be more similar among patients than among healthy donors. Shorter templates might have been favored by PCR, but patient and control samples were amplified and corrected together, so both groups would have been affected equally by any skew. A moderate but significant shortening of TCRB CDR3 length was observed in type 1 diabetes patients in all four CD4+ subsets. Sequencing cDNA rather than genomic DNA could over-represent highly expressing activated cells, although activation and CD3 levels did not differ between groups. HLA sub-analyses involved small numbers of individuals, so any influence of HLA type on TCRB rearrangement remained unresolved.

The High Capacity cDNA Reverse Transcription Kit was used to reverse transcribe all of the isolated RNA, meaning that expressed TCRB transcripts were what got sequenced. Deep immunoSEQ sequencing was performed on naive, central memory and regulatory T cell samples, with an average of roughly 3.3 million total reads per sample. Sorted cells were lysed in RLT buffer, and RNA was extracted using DNase-treated RNeasy Micro or Mini kits according to cell number. Each cell subset was processed separately to prevent cross-contamination, with patient and healthy donor samples processed together. The immunoSEQ multiplex PCR was used to amplify TCRB sequences from cDNA, generating 87-bp fragments that spanned the CDR3 region. Amplicons were sequenced on the Illumina HiSeq platform. Per the authors' processing: PCR bias was computationally corrected using synthetic template baselines, reads within Hamming distance 2 were collapsed, and singletons that could not be merged were discarded. By aligning reads against IMGT, V, D and J genes, CDR3 length, and insertions or deletions at six rearrangement sites were assigned. Clonotype counts were normalized to sorted cell number within each subset before computing true diversity and Gini coefficients with the tcR R package. The overlap coefficient, calculated on TCRB nucleotide sequences, was used to quantify repertoire sharing. As a proxy for the pre-selection repertoire, out-of-frame TCRB sequences from naive cells were analyzed. TCRdb took over this immuneACCESS table, retaining in-frame rearrangements with V and J assigned. Such tables are incomplete; in checked studies, under half of the missing clones stem from an unresolved V gene, and the remainder is unexplained. V, J and clone size are taken as reported in that table, and D and trimming were inferred from the DNA itself. The sample data list 300,000 to 350,000 clones, and roughly 13% of these were observed just once. Of the sample, roughly 0.016% falls within the top ten clones.

A single peripheral blood draw of about 116 mL on average was collected from each donor into heparinised tubes. Using a panel that included CD45RO, CCR7, CD25, CD127, CD95 and CD27, naive, central memory, regulatory and stem cell-like memory CD4+ T cells were sorted on a BD FACSAria II. Every sorted population had a purity above 95%. PBMCs were isolated immediately by Lymphoprep density gradient centrifugation and stained directly without culture. So that batch effects would be minimized, each experiment stained and sorted samples in pairs, pairing one healthy donor with one patient. From the cysteine through the phenylalanine, the CDR3 covers 13 amino acids. Only the CDR3 DNA is retained, 39 bases long and in frame from the first base. After removal of 3 bases from V and 1 base from J, the junction retains 0 bases not matched to a gene. CDR1 is given as GTSNPN and CDR2 as SVGIG, both from the germline V gene (reference sequence).

Remarks on this clone: The antigen this receptor binds is unknown. No base qualities exist here, and no much larger clone lies one base off it.

The source is a woman under 30 with type 1 diabetes. The chain is made from TRBV30 and TRBJ2-3, and 8 junctional nucleotides match TRBD2. Material for sequencing was naive CD4+ T cells from blood. The cell subset or site label, read with the paper, signifies: true naive CD4+ T cells. The CDR3 region: CAWRTSGTDTQYF. The sequenced DNA: TGTGCCTGGAGGACTAGCGGCACAGATACGCAGTATTTT.